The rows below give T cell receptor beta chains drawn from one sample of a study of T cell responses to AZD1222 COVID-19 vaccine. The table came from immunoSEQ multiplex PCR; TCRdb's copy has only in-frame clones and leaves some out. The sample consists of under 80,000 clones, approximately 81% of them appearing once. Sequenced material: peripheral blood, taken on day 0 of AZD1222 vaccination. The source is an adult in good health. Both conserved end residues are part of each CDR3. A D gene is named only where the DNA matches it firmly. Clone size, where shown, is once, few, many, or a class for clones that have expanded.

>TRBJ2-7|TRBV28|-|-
TGTGCCAGCACCCCGGGGGGACAGTCCTACGAGCAGTACTTC
CASTPGGQSYEQYF
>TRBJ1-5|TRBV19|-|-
TGTGCCAGTAGTAGTATAGTAGAGGGGGTCAATCAGCCCCAGCATTTT
CASSSIVEGVNQPQHF
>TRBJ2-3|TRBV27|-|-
TGTGCCAGCAGTATGTCGCGGGGCCGGGATACGCAGTATTTT
CASSMSRGRDTQYF
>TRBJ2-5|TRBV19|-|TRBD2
TGTGCCAGTAGTCCAGTAGCGGGGGCCCCACAGTACTTC
CASSPVAGAPQYF
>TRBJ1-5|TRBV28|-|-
TGTGCCAGCAGTTCACAGGGATGGGGTCAGCCCCAGCATTTT
CASSSQGWGQPQHF
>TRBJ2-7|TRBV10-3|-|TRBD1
TGTGCCATCAGTGGACAGGGGTACGAGCAGTACTTC
CAISGQGYEQYF
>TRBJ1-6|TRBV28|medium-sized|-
TGTGCCAGCAGTTTGAGGGGGGCGCGGAATTCACCCCTCCACTTT
CASSLRGARNSPLHF
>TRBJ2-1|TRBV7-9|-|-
TGTGCCAGCAGCCCTTTCCCGGACTGGGGAGGCGATGAGCAGTTCTTC
CASSPFPDWGGDEQFF
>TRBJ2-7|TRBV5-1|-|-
TGCGCCAGCAGCTTGGCCGGGGTGCCTTTCGAGGAGCAGTACTTC
CASSLAGVPFEEQYF
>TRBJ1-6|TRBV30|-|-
TGTGCCTGGAGCACCCGCCTCCTAAATTCACCCCTCCACTTT
CAWSTRLLNSPLHF
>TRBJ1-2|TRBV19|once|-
TGTGCCAGTAGTACCTCCCCCCGTCAGGGACGGCTAGACTATGGCTACACCTTC
CASSTSPRQGRLDYGYTF
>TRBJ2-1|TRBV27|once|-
TGTGCCAGCAGTCTTTATAGATACAATGAGCAGTTCTTC
CASSLYRYNEQFF
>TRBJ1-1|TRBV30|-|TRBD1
TGTGCCTGGAGTGCCGACAGGGTGGGCGTTCTGACTGAAGCTTTCTTT
CAWSADRVGVLTEAFF
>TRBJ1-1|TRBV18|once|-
TGTGCCAGCTCTCCAAAATACGGCGGGAACACTGAAGCTTTCTTT
CASSPKYGGNTEAFF
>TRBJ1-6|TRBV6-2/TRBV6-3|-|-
TGTGCCAGCAGTTATTCGTTGACCGCCAAGGAGCTCCACTTT
CASSYSLTAKELHF
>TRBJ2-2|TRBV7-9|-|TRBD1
TGTGCCAGGCTAGGGGGCGCCGGGGAGCTGTTTTTT
CARLGGAGELFF
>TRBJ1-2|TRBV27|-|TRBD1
TGTGCCAGCAGTTTTACAGGGGGGAATTATGGCTACACCTTC
CASSFTGGNYGYTF
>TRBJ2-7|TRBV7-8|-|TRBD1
TGTGCCAGCAGCTTAGCCCGGGACAGGTTTAACATAAAGCAGTACTTC
CASSLARDRFNIKQYF
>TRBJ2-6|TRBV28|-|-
TGTGCCAGCAGTTTAAATCCTCGTGGGGCCAACGTCCTGACTTTC
CASSLNPRGANVLTF
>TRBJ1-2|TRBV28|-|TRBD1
TGTGCCAGCAGTTTGCCGACAGGGGGGGGAGGCTACACCTTC
CASSLPTGGGGYTF
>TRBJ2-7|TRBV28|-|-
TGTGCCAGCAGTTTTCGTCCCGCGGAGCAGTACTTC
CASSFRPAEQYF
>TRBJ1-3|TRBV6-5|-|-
TGTGCCAGCAGTTATGACTATGGAAACACCATATATTTT
CASSYDYGNTIYF
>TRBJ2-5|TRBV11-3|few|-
TGTGCCAGCAGCTTACTAGAGACCCAGTACTTC
CASSLLETQYF
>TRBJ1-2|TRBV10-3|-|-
TGTGCCATCAGTCCGGACGGTTTCTATGGCTACACCTTC
CAISPDGFYGYTF
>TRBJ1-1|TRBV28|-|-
TGTGCCAGCAGTACTCCCCCGAACACTGAAGCTTTCTTT
CASSTPPNTEAFF
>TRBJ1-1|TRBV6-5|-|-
TGTGCCAGCAGTTACGTGAGTCCGGTGAACACTGAAGCTTTCTTT
CASSYVSPVNTEAFF
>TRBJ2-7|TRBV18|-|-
TGTGCCACCAGCGCGGGGAGCTTGTACGAGCAGTACTTC
CATSAGSLYEQYF
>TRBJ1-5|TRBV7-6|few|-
TGTGCCAGCAGCTTAGAGATCGGGGTGGCTCAGCCCCAGCATTTT
CASSLEIGVAQPQHF
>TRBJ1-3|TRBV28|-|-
TGTGTCACAGGATACTCTGGAAACACCATATATTTT
CVTGYSGNTIYF
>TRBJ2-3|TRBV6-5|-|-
TGTGCCAGCAGTTTCGGACTCAGCACAGATACGCAGTATTTT
CASSFGLSTDTQYF
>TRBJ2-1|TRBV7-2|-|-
TGTGCCAGCAGCTCGCAAGGGGGGGGGACCTACAATGAGCAGTTCTTC
CASSSQGGGTYNEQFF
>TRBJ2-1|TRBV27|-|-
TGTGCCAGCAGGGACCTAAACAATGAGCAGTTCTTC
CASRDLNNEQFF
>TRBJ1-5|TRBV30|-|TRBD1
TGTGCCTGGAGCCCGGGGGCAGGGGGTCAGCCCCAGCATTTT
CAWSPGAGGQPQHF
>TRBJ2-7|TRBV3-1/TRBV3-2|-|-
TGTGCCAGCAGCCAAGCAGGCGAGCAGTACTTC
CASSQAGEQYF
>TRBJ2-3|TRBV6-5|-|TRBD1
TGTGCCAGCAGACAGGGGGCTACAGATACGCAGTATTTT
CASRQGATDTQYF
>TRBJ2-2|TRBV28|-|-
TGTGCCAGCAGTTCAACTAGCAGCACCGGGGAGCTGTTTTTT
CASSSTSSTGELFF
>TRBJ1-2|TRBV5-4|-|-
TGTGCCAGCAGCTCTGGGGGGGAACTCCATGGCTACACCTTC
CASSSGGELHGYTF
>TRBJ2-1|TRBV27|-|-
TGTGCCAGCAGTTCCTCGCTAGGAGGCGGGCCAATTGAGCAGTTCTTC
CASSSSLGGGPIEQFF
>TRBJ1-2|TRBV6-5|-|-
TGTGCCAGCAGTTACTCTGCGGACCTCGGGTATGGCTACACCTTC
CASSYSADLGYGYTF
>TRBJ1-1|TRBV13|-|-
TGTGCCAGCAGCTTAACCGGGAACACTGAAGCTTTCTTT
CASSLTGNTEAFF